Detailed here is one T cell receptor (beta chain). Antigen: not known. These data are taken from a study of T cells in Graves' hyperthyroidism and ophthalmopathy. Notes on the study in general: Blood held most thyroid clonotypes expanded above 0.001 frequency. A 13 V-J model separated ophthalmopathy from stable hyperthyroidism.

Cells are PBMCs isolated from roughly 9.3 ml of fresh blood. RNA transcripts yielded amplified TCR beta CDR3 regions. HTBI primers were employed in a first-round RT-PCR of the TCR CDR3. TCRdb used MiXCR to reprocess the multiplex PCR reads, holding one entry per CDR3 protein. Of about 340,000 distinct CDR3 sequences listed, 15% to 20% were seen once; the top ten hold 45% to 50%. This CDR3 region has 14 residues. V was clipped by 4 bases and J by 6 bases; unmatched bases: 3. Germline V gene lookup returns CDR1 SGHDT and CDR2 YYEEEE. Sequencing was carried out using blood. The chain uses TRBV5-6 and TRBJ2-1, with 11 bases aligning to TRBD1. The TCR originated in a woman aged 50 to 65 with Graves' hyperthyroidism. CDR3 protein: CASSDGTGGNEQFF. CDR3 coding DNA: TGTGCCAGCAGCGATGGGACAGGGGGCAATGAGCAGTTCTTC.